These 21 T cell receptor beta chains share one sample of origin, sequenced in a study of T cell repertoires in cytomegalovirus infection. TCRdb called the reads again in MiXCR, with one record for every CDR3 protein. Counted here are hundreds of thousands of distinct CDR3 sequences, roughly 42% occurring once; the ten biggest clones make up around two fifths. What these receptors recognize is not known. The sample here was cultured PBMCs, taken from culture after CMV antigen stimulation. The receptors here all came from a human donor in good health (CMV status not recorded). Some clones in this sample may be carry-over from other donors' samples.

The J gene is TRBJ2-5, the V gene TRBV7-2, with D unclear. The germline CDR1 and CDR2 sequences are SGHTA and FQGNSA. Trimming pared 3 bases from V and 4 bases from J, leaving 9 bases between. This CDR3 contains 13 residues. The CDR3 nucleotides are TGTGCCAGCAGCTTCTCACCCGGAGAGACCCAGTACTTC. Protein product: CASSFSPGETQYF.

A few counts support this clonotype. The chain recombines TRBV6-1 with TRBJ2-1, with D perhaps TRBD1 or TRBD2 (5 bases each). Germline lookup yields CDR1 MNHNS and CDR2 SASEGT. The CDR3 totals 15 residues. Deletions cut 5 bases from V and 5 bases from J, with 16 bases between. DNA for the CDR3: TGTGCCAGCAGTTCTGTCGGGGCGGTAAACAATGAGCAGTTCTTC. Translation: CASSSVGAVNNEQFF.

The rearrangement joins TRBV7-8 to TRBJ2-2; D may be TRBD2 (6 bases). The CDR3 totals 16 residues. Germline V gene lookup returns CDR1 SGHVS and CDR2 FQNEAQ. Trimming shortened V by 6 bases and J by 4 bases, and 18 bases separated the two germline ends. CDR3 DNA sequence: TGTGCCAGCAGGGGGGGAAGGAGGGGATCCACCGGGGAGCTGTTTTTT. Translated: CASRGGRRGSTGELFF.

The CDR3 reads CASSREAGGRQETQYF. The DNA of the CDR3 is TGTGCCAGCAGTAGGGAGGCGGGGGGGCGGCAAGAGACCCAGTACTTC. The chain has TRBV6-1 and TRBJ2-5; TRBD2 agrees at 9 bases. Per the germline V gene, CDR1 is MNHNS and CDR2 is SASEGT. The V segment lost 5 bases and the J segment 2 bases; nucleotides outside the gene matches: 9. CDR3 size: 16 residues.

J is TRBJ2-2 and V is TRBV12-3 or TRBV12-4; 7 nucleotides align to TRBD2. The CDR3 runs 15 residues. The trim removed 3 bases at V and 6 bases at J, leaving 7 bases unmatched. This CDR3 is CASSFGELASGELFF. The CDR3 bases are TGTGCCAGCAGTTTTGGCGAACTAGCGTCCGGGGAGCTGTTTTTT.

This clonotype was observed a few times. The chain uses TRBV7-2 and TRBJ2-1, with 12 positions matching TRBD2. Trimming at V came to 1 base and at J to 8 bases, leaving 6 bases not matched to a gene. Germline loops: CDR1 SGHTA, CDR2 FQGNSA. The CDR3 loop spans 16 amino acids. CDR3 region: CASSLGTSGEWDEQFF. The DNA of the CDR3 is TGTGCCAGCAGCTTAGGGACTAGCGGGGAATGGGATGAGCAGTTCTTC.

This clonotype was observed a few times. The J gene is TRBJ1-3, the V gene TRBV7-2; TRBD1 agrees at 11 bases. Germline CDR1 and CDR2: SGHTA and FQGNSA. The CDR3 consists of 15 residues. V shed 1 base and J 6 bases; nucleotides not matched to a gene: 2. CDR3 residues: CASSLVGQGVNTIYF. In DNA form, the CDR3 reads TGTGCCAGCAGCTTAGTGGGACAGGGGGTAAACACCATATATTTT. The full variable domain, rest sourced from reference TRBV7-2 and TRBJ1-3, is GAGVSQSPSNKVTEKGKDVELRCDPISGHTALYWYRQSLGQGLEFLIYFQGNSAPDKSGLPSDRFSAERTGGSVSTLTIQRTQQEDSAVYLCASSLVGQGVNTIYFGEGSWLTVV.

This clonotype was observed at least ten times. The chain links TRBV7-9 to TRBJ1-5; D might be TRBD1 (6 bases). The CDR3 is 15 amino acids. Germline lookup yields CDR1 SEHNR and CDR2 FQNEAQ (reference sequence). Trimming shortened V by 5 bases and J by 3 bases, and 14 bases separated the two germline ends. The DNA of the CDR3 is TGTGCCAGCAGCCCTACAGGGCCTTTCAATCAGCCCCAGCATTTT. Its translation is CASSPTGPFNQPQHF.

The CDR3 reads CASSPPSGRVYEQYF. DNA for the CDR3: TGTGCCAGCAGCCCCCCTAGCGGGAGGGTCTACGAGCAGTACTTC. The rearrangement links TRBV7-9 to TRBJ2-7; 12 bases agree with TRBD2. J gave up 3 bases and V 5 bases, and 5 bases lay outside the gene matches. This CDR3 comprises 15 residues. Germline CDR1 and CDR2: SEHNR and FQNEAQ (reference sequence).

The chain combines TRBV10-2 with TRBJ2-1, with 11 positions matching TRBD2. Germline V gene data show CDR1 as WSHSY and CDR2 as SAAADI. Trimming took 6 bases from V and 4 from J; bases not matched to a gene: 2. The CDR3 has 14 amino acids. The CDR3 bases are TGCGCCAGCAGAACTAGCGGGAGTTACAATGAGCAGTTCTTC. Residues: CASRTSGSYNEQFF.

This sequence joins TRBV18 and TRBJ1-1; D gene uncertain. Germline CDR1 reads KGHSH; CDR2 reads LQKENI. V lost 3 bases to trimming and J lost 1 base, with 9 bases between them. The CDR3 loop spans 14 amino acids. CDR3 sequence reads: CASSPVLANTEAFF. CDR3 DNA: TGTGCCAGCTCACCGGTTTTAGCGAACACTGAAGCTTTCTTT.

As concerns this clonotype: The junction differs from germline at one of its ends, possibly a read error. The chain joins TRBV7-2 to TRBJ2-6; D not certain. Germline assignment: CDR1 SGHTA and CDR2 FQGNSA. The CDR3 has 14 amino acids. The CDR3 is CASSLVGWANGLTF. The CDR3 DNA sequence: TGTGCCAGCAGCTTAGTGGGGTGGGCCAACGGCCTGACTTTC.

This clonotype was seen more than once but under ten times. This chain connects TRBV7-2 to TRBJ2-7; 9 bases line up with TRBD2. This CDR3 contains 15 residues. Germline CDR1 reads SGHTA; CDR2 reads FQGNSA. The trim removed 1 base at V and 5 bases at J, leaving 6 bases unmatched. CDR3 sequence reads: CASSLVAGVSHEQYF. In nucleotides, the CDR3 is TGTGCCAGCAGCTTAGTAGCGGGAGTATCCCACGAGCAGTACTTC.

The chain uses TRBV7-3 and TRBJ1-1, with D tentatively TRBD1 (6 bases). The CDR3 has 13 residues. The germline V and J ends were trimmed by 6 bases and 6 bases, with 14 bases remaining between them. In germline, CDR1 is SGHTA, CDR2 FQGTGA. The CDR3 DNA reads as TGTGCCAGCAGACGCAGGGGAAGGGCTGAAGCTTTCTTT. It codes for CASRRRGRAEAFF.

This sequence joins TRBV19 and TRBJ1-2, with 7 positions matching TRBD1. V lost 3 bases to trimming and J lost 4 bases; unmatched junction nucleotides: 14. The V gene's germline CDR1 is LNHDA and CDR2 SQIVND (reference sequence). This CDR3 comprises 17 residues. The CDR3: CASSIGRTGLNPYGYTF. CDR3 in DNA: TGTGCCAGTAGTATCGGAAGGACAGGTCTGAACCCCTATGGCTACACCTTC.

This chain uses TRBV7-2 with TRBJ2-5, with TRBD2 identical over 13 bases. J was trimmed by 1 base and V by 1 base; bases with no gene match: 3. There are 17 residues in the CDR3. CDR1 and CDR2 from the germline V gene are SGHTA and FQGNSA. The CDR3 loop is CASSLGGTSGVQETQYF. The CDR3 DNA sequence: TGTGCCAGCAGCTTAGGGGGGACTAGCGGGGTCCAAGAGACCCAGTACTTC.

This rearrangement joins TRBV4-2 to TRBJ1-6; D is perhaps TRBD1 (5 bases). This CDR3 contains 14 residues. V dropped 1 base and J dropped 8 bases, with 9 bases sitting between them. Germline loops: CDR1 LGHNA, CDR2 YNFKEQ. CDR3 sequence (DNA): TGTGCCAGCAGCCAAGTTGGCAGGGATTCACCCCTCCACTTT. Its translation is CASSQVGRDSPLHF.

The J gene is TRBJ1-4, the V gene TRBV2; D unclear. The germline gives CDR1 SNHLY, CDR2 FYNNEI. V shed 4 bases and J shed 8 bases, with 17 bases lying between them. The CDR3 contains 15 residues. CDR3 nucleotide sequence: TGTGCCAGCAGTGGTCCCGGGATCCGCGGGGAAAAACTGTTTTTT. This codes for CASSGPGIRGEKLFF. Based on the CDR3 plus reference TRBV2 and TRBJ1-4, the full variable domain is EPEVTQTPSHQVTQMGQEVILRCVPISNHLYFYWYRQILGQKVEFLVSFYNNEISEKSEIFDDQFSVERPDGSNFTLKIRSTKLEDSAMYFCASSGPGIRGEKLFFGSGTQLSVL.

V is TRBV7-4 and J is TRBJ1-4; 10 bases line up with TRBD1. The CDR3 totals 13 residues. V gave up 7 bases and J gave up 8 bases; unmatched junction bases: 4. Germline loops: CDR1 SGHVT, CDR2 SQSDAQ. Written as DNA, the CDR3 is TGTGCCAGCAACCGGGACAGGGGAGAAAAACTGTTTTTT. Encoded protein: CASNRDRGEKLFF.

Only a few counts were recorded for this clonotype. J is TRBJ2-1 and V is TRBV2; no clear D. Germline V gene lookup returns CDR1 SNHLY and CDR2 FYNNEI. Trimming took off 7 bases at V and 0 bases at J, with 10 bases between the two ends. This CDR3 spans 14 amino acids. The CDR3 region is CASNVRSSYNEQFF. The CDR3 coding sequence is TGTGCCAGCAATGTCCGGAGCTCCTACAATGAGCAGTTCTTC.

The CDR3 here is CASSWASLAGTGNNEQFF. CDR3 sequence (DNA): TGTGCCAGCAGCTGGGCTAGTTTAGCAGGGACGGGGAACAATGAGCAGTTCTTC. This rearrangement joins TRBV7-2 to TRBJ2-1; D assignment may be TRBD1 or TRBD2 (5 bases each). With 4 bases removed from V and 5 bases from J, the gap between germline ends came to 24 bases. CDR3 length: 18 amino acids. Germline values: CDR1 SGHTA, CDR2 FQGNSA.